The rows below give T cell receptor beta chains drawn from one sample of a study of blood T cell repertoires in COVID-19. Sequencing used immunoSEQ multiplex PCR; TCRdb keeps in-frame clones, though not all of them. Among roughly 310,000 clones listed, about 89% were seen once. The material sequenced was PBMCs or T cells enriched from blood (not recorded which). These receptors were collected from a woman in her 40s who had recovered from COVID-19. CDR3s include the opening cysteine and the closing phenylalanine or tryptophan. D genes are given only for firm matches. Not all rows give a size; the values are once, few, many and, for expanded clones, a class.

TGTGCCAGCTGCAGGGTGAATGAGCAGTTCTTC	CASCRVNEQFF	.	TRBV12-3/TRBV12-4	TRBJ2-1	once
TGTGCCAGCAGCTTAGGGGGGGAGAATAACTATGGCTACACCTTC	CASSLGGENNYGYTF	.	TRBV7-3	TRBJ1-2	once
TGTGCCAGCAGTAGGAACAGGGGGGGCACAGATACGCAGTATTTT	CASSRNRGGTDTQYF	TRBD1	TRBV2	TRBJ2-3	.
TGCGCCAGCAGCCTTTTCGGGACAGGGGGAGGAGATACGCAGTATTTT	CASSLFGTGGGDTQYF	TRBD1	TRBV4-1	TRBJ2-3	.
TGTGCCAGCATAGACAGGGTCGCGGGAAACACTGAAGCTTTCTTT	CASIDRVAGNTEAFF	TRBD1	TRBV6-5	TRBJ1-1	.
TGTGCCAGCAGTTCGACAGCCCAAGGCTCCTATAATTCACCCCTCCACTTT	CASSSTAQGSYNSPLHF	.	TRBV27	TRBJ1-6	.
TGCGCCAGCAGCTTGGAGGCTAGCGGGAGATTCAATGAGCAGTTCTTC	CASSLEASGRFNEQFF	TRBD2	TRBV5-1	TRBJ2-1	.
TGTGCCAGCAGTGAATCGGGACTAGCGCAGTACTTC	CASSESGLAQYF	TRBD2	TRBV25-1	TRBJ2-7	.
TGTGCCAGCAGCTTAGAGGGGACAGGGGGCAATCAGCCCCAGCATTTT	CASSLEGTGGNQPQHF	TRBD1	TRBV7-2	TRBJ1-5	.
TGTGCCAGCTGTCTCGGGGGCGGGAGCTCCCACGAGCAGTACTTC	CASCLGGGSSHEQYF	.	TRBV11-3	TRBJ2-7	.
TGTGCCAGCAGCTTGGCCCCGGGACAGAAAAACATTCAGTACTTC	CASSLAPGQKNIQYF	TRBD1	TRBV5-4	TRBJ2-4	.
TGTGCCAGCAGCGATCTCGGGGAGGAAGCTTTCTTT	CASSDLGEEAFF	.	TRBV9	TRBJ1-1	.
TGTGCCAGCAGCTTGGCAGGTTCCAATCAGCCCCAGCATTTT	CASSLAGSNQPQHF	.	TRBV5-4	TRBJ1-5	.
TGTGCCAGCAGCTCGGGGATAAATAATTCACCCCTCCACTTT	CASSSGINNSPLHF	.	TRBV11-1	TRBJ1-6	.
TGTGCCAGCAGCCTCCGACAGGGGGGCGAGCAGTACTTC	CASSLRQGGEQYF	.	TRBV21-1	TRBJ2-7	.
TGTGCCAGCAGTGAGACAGGGTCCGAGACCCAGTACTTC	CASSETGSETQYF	TRBD1	TRBV6-1	TRBJ2-5	.
TGTGCCAGCAGTCAAACCCCAGGGAACTATGGCTACACCTTC	CASSQTPGNYGYTF	.	TRBV6-2/TRBV6-3	TRBJ1-2	.